The present T cell receptor (beta chain) was sequenced within a study of radiotherapy plus CTLA-4 blockade in lung cancer. Study-level background: Among enrolled patients, over 15% responded and approximately 33% achieved disease control.

Unmatched junction bases numbered 6, after V lost 5 bases and J lost 5 bases. The CDR3 has 14 residues. Germline values: CDR1 MNHEY, CDR2 SMNVEV (reference sequence). Produced via immunoSEQ multiplex PCR; TCRdb's table is partial and in-frame only. The sample shows about 53,000 clones, 70% to 90% of them seen only once. Sequenced here: peripheral blood, sampled from a patient treated with radiotherapy plus ipilimumab. The TCR was taken from a human donor with non-small cell lung cancer whose response to radiotherapy plus ipilimumab could not be evaluated. V usage is TRBV27 and J usage is TRBJ2-3, with 8 bases matching TRBD1. The CDR3 coding sequence is TGTGCCAGCAGTACCCGCACAGGGGGAGATACGCAGTATTTT. As protein: CASSTRTGGDTQYF.